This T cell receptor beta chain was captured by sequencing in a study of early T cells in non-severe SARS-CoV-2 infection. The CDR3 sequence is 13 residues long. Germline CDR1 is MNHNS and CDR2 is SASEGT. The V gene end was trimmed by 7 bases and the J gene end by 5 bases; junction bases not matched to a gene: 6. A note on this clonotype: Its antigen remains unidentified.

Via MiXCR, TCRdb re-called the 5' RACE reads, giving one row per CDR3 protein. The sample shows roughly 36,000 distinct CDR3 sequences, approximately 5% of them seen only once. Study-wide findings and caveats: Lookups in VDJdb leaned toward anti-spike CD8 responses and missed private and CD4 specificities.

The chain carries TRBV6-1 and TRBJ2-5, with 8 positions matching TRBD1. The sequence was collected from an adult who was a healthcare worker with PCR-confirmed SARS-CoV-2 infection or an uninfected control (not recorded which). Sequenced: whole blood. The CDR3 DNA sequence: TGTGCCAGCATACCAGGGGGCTTGGAGACCCAGTACTTC. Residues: CASIPGGLETQYF.